This TCR beta chain was retrieved from a study of T cell responses to AZD1222 COVID-19 vaccine. Findings and limits, study-wide: Mostly white British, mostly female donors; authors suggested clonal diversity may be underestimated. Unmutated variant regions reportedly attract nearly half of all spike-specific TCRs. Increases in Spike-specific TCR breadth and depth were seen after two AZD1222 doses.

Note on this clone: The antigen is undetermined.

Pooled samples include second doses given at about 4 or 12 weeks. Unmatched junction bases numbered 7, after V lost 4 bases and J lost 3 bases. CDR3 length: 16 amino acids. Germline CDR1 WNHNN, CDR2 SYGVQD (reference sequence). Measured with immunoSEQ multiplex PCR; TCRdb has only the in-frame clones, and not every one. The sample consists of roughly 150,000 clones, approximately 89% of them appearing once. The chain joins TRBV10-1 to TRBJ2-2, with 8 bases matching TRBD1. The sequence was obtained from an adult who received the AZD1222 COVID-19 vaccine. This material consisted of peripheral blood, taken 28 days after the second AZD1222 dose. The CDR3 DNA reads as TGCGCCAGCAGTGCCGACAGGGGCGACGACACCGGGGAGCTGTTTTTT. It translates to CASSADRGDDTGELFF.